This paragraph reports one T cell receptor (beta chain). Its target is not known. Each CDR3 protein is one row after TCRdb ran MiXCR on the reads. The sample has about 570,000 distinct CDR3 sequences; 35% to 50% are singletons. This sample is part of a study of T cell repertoires in cytomegalovirus infection. Study context: It was recently identified HLA-C-restricted and well-studied HLA-B-restricted CMV epitopes that the study used. Matching HLA type, along with CMV infection, was indicated by public TCR beta signatures. Study-wide results and limits: Accumulated public TCR beta family frequency recognized individuals carrying CMV together with the relevant HLA. In two of eight donors, the top clonotype was HLA-C-restricted CMV-specific.

The germline V and J ends were trimmed by 4 bases and 0 bases, with 14 bases remaining between them. This CDR3 comprises 16 residues. The germline V gene has CDR1 SGHRS and CDR2 YFSETQ. The chain employs TRBV5-1 and TRBJ1-3; TRBD1 is a possible D gene (5 bases). The sequence was obtained from a human donor in good health (CMV status not recorded). Some clones in this sample may be carry-over from other donors' samples. The starting material was cultured PBMCs, obtained from culture after CMV antigen stimulation. The CDR3 region is CASSTEGLLSGNTIYF. CDR3 coding DNA: TGCGCCAGCAGCACTGAGGGACTGCTCTCTGGAAACACCATATATTTT.